One TCR beta chain is described in this entry. Its antigen is currently unknown. The same CDR3 can be traced to other DNA sequences in this sample. There are 15 residues in the CDR3. Germline loops: CDR1 SEHNR, CDR2 FQNEAQ (reference sequence). Trimming at V came to 5 bases and at J to 4 bases, leaving 4 bases not matched to a gene. For every subset, genomic DNA was evenly distributed across several immunoSEQ plates. Some clones are missing from TCRdb's copy, which holds only in-frame ones; the method was immunoSEQ multiplex PCR. The sample lists about 2.2 million clones, around 95% seen once, with more than 1.5% in the top ten. These data originate in a study of shared clonotypes between healthy human individuals. The naive CD8 population came from CD45RO-negative cells selected for CCR7, without terminally differentiated effector memory CD45RA+ cells. Findings and caveats of the study: Several donors showed sharing of around 5.3% of naive CD4 clonotypes. Compared with clonotypes that all four donors shared, non-shared clonotypes had lower generation probabilities. The researchers took only blood, and tissue repertoires probably look different.

The receptor's source is a man in his late teens or twenties in good health. Some clones in this sample may be carry-over from other donors' samples. V is TRBV7-9 and J is TRBJ2-1, with 11 bases that match TRBD2. Source material: naive CD8+ T cells from PBMCs. The CDR3 nucleotides read TGTGCCAGCAGCCCAACTAGCGGGAGTTACAATGAGCAGTTCTTC. Protein: CASSPTSGSYNEQFF.